A single sample is the source of the 21 T cell receptor beta chains below, sequenced in a study of a mutant IDH1 vaccine in newly diagnosed glioma. The repertoire was sequenced with immunoSEQ multiplex PCR; TCRdb's copy has only in-frame clones and lacks some. The sample contains 35,000 to 45,000 clones, around 87% of which appear only once. As to time point: week 35, safety follow-up. Vaccination used 300 ug of mutant IDH1 20-mer peptide per dose, with topical imiquimod. Their antigens are not known. The sample consisted of PBMCs, taken from a glioma patient whose treatment included an IDH1 peptide vaccine. The receptors were sampled from a man between 35 and 55 years old with glioma.

The rearrangement links TRBV4-2 to TRBJ2-3; 13 positions agree with TRBD2. The V gene's germline CDR1 is LGHNA and CDR2 YNFKEQ. With V trimmed by 4 bases and J by 4 bases, 2 bases remained unmatched. The CDR3 has 15 residues. For the CDR3, the DNA is TGTGCCAGCAGCCGGACTAGCGGGGGTCCAGATACGCAGTATTTT. It codes for CASSRTSGGPDTQYF.

This rearrangement joins TRBV6-1 to TRBJ1-1; 10 bases fit TRBD1. J gave up 1 base and V 2 bases, and 10 bases lay outside the gene matches. The CDR3 is 18 residues long. The germline V gene encodes CDR1 MNHNS and CDR2 SASEGT. The CDR3 sequence: CASSERDRGWTGNTEAFF. CDR3 DNA: TGTGCCAGCAGTGAAAGGGACAGGGGTTGGACGGGGAACACTGAAGCTTTCTTT.

This rearrangement joins TRBV6-5 to TRBJ2-1, with 8 bases aligning to TRBD1. J was trimmed by 6 bases and V by 6 bases; bases with no gene match: 10. The CDR3 sequence is 15 residues long. Looked up from germline, CDR1 is MNHEY and CDR2 is SVGAGI. The CDR3 protein is CASRLPPGTGNEQFF. The DNA for the CDR3 is TGTGCCAGCAGACTCCCTCCCGGGACAGGCAATGAGCAGTTCTTC.

The V call is TRBV7-9, the J call TRBJ2-3; the match to TRBD2 covers 11 bases. The CDR3 is 16 residues long. Trimming at V came to 6 bases and at J to 4 bases, leaving 9 bases not matched to a gene. The germline CDR1 and CDR2 sequences are SEHNR and FQNEAQ (reference sequence). CDR3 bases: TGTGCCAGCAGGGAACCGGGACTAGCGGACGCAGATACGCAGTATTTT. As protein: CASREPGLADADTQYF.

The rearrangement links TRBV19 to TRBJ1-3; D call uncertain. From germline, CDR1 is LNHDA and CDR2 SQIVND (reference sequence). This CDR3 has 13 amino acids. V gave up 5 bases and J gave up 0 bases, with 5 bases separating them. The CDR3 DNA is TGTGCCAGTAGTGGCCACTCTGGAAACACCATATATTTT. Translating it yields CASSGHSGNTIYF.

The chain joins TRBV5-5 to TRBJ2-7, with 8 nucleotides matching TRBD2. The CDR3 consists of 16 residues. Germline values: CDR1 SGHKS, CDR2 YYEKEE (reference sequence). V dropped 0 bases and J dropped 3; count of bases not matched to a gene: 8. CDR3 region: CASSLGASGGVYEQYV. The CDR3 coding sequence is TGTGCCAGCAGCTTGGGTGCCAGCGGGGGAGTCTACGAGCAGTACGTC.

The rearrangement uses TRBV19 and TRBJ2-7; TRBD2 matches 7 bases. V shed 1 base and J 2 bases; nucleotides not matched to a gene: 5. Germline V gene data show CDR1 as LNHDA and CDR2 as SQIVND (reference sequence). This CDR3 region has 15 residues. CDR3 DNA: TGTGCCAGTAGTATAGGGGGAGGGGTCCCCTACGAGCAGTACTTC. It yields the protein CASSIGGGVPYEQYF.

Worth noting for this clone: A junction boundary mismatches the germline segment, possibly from a read error. This sequence joins TRBV7-7 and TRBJ2-1; TRBD2 agrees at 8 bases. The germline CDR1 and CDR2 sequences are SSHAT and FNYEAQ (reference sequence). The CDR3 loop spans 15 amino acids. DNA of the CDR3: TGTGCTAGCAGCCCTTTAAGCGGGAGCTACAATGAGCAGTTCTTC. This sequence encodes CASSPLSGSYNEQFF.

V usage is TRBV6-6 and J usage is TRBJ2-5, with TRBD2 matching over 7 bases. V dropped 6 bases and J dropped 5; count of bases not matched to a gene: 15. The germline V gene has CDR1 MNHNY and CDR2 SVGAGI (reference sequence). The CDR3 consists of 16 residues. For the CDR3, the DNA is TGTGCCAGCAGACGTGGTGACGACGGGGGGAAGGAGACCCAGTACTTC. Translating gives CASRRGDDGGKETQYF.

In this sample, this clone turned up once. This sequence joins TRBV7-9 and TRBJ2-2, with D unclear. Germline CDR1 reads SEHNR; CDR2 reads FQNEAQ (reference sequence). This CDR3 contains 14 residues. The V and J ends lost 7 bases and 5 bases respectively, with 14 bases between them. In DNA, the CDR3 is TGTGCCAGCACACGGGCCCTCGGGACCGGGGAGCTGTTTTTT. The encoded protein is CASTRALGTGELFF.

The chain combines TRBV6-6 with TRBJ1-4; weak D call: TRBD1 (6 bases). The CDR3 runs to 15 residues. Trimming took off 5 bases at V and 4 bases at J, with 14 bases between the two ends. The germline V gene has CDR1 MNHNY and CDR2 SVGAGI (reference sequence). CDR3 bases: TGTGCCAGCAGTAAGCTTCGACAGGTTAATGAAAAACTGTTTTTT. It is translated as CASSKLRQVNEKLFF.

The gene calls are TRBV7-8 and TRBJ2-2, with 7 bases that match TRBD2. Germline V gives CDR1 SGHVS, CDR2 FQNEAQ. V shed 4 bases and J 4 bases; nucleotides not matched to a gene: 18. CDR3 length: 19 residues. This chain's CDR3 is CASSSYMWGGSGVTGELFF. In DNA, the CDR3 is TGTGCCAGCAGCTCCTACATGTGGGGCGGGAGTGGGGTCACCGGGGAGCTGTTTTTT.

V gene TRBV6-5 combines with J gene TRBJ1-2; 8 bases fit TRBD1. Trimming at V came to 5 bases and at J to 5 bases, leaving 10 bases not matched to a gene. The length of the CDR3 is 15 residues. From germline, CDR1 is MNHEY and CDR2 SVGAGI. The CDR3 DNA sequence: TGTGCCAGCAGTCCCTGGACAGGGCGAGGGTATGGCTACACCTTC. Its translation is CASSPWTGRGYGYTF.

The CDR3 DNA reads as TGTGCCAGCAGCTTATCAGGGTCAACAGTGTCTTCCTACGAGCAGTACTTC. Translation: CASSLSGSTVSSYEQYF. J is TRBJ2-7 and V is TRBV7-8, with D maybe TRBD1 (5 bases). The CDR3 consists of 17 residues. The V end lost 2 bases, the J end lost 1 base, and 18 bases lay between the germline ends. Germline V lookup: CDR1 SGHVS, CDR2 FQNEAQ.

The V and J genes are TRBV2 and TRBJ1-1, with a weak D call TRBD1 (6 bases). This CDR3 contains 17 residues. Between the trimmed V and J ends, which lost 4 bases and 8 bases, there was a span of 26 bases. Germline CDR1 SNHLY, CDR2 FYNNEI. CDR3 region: CASSVSLGGQGSVEAFF. CDR3 bases: TGTGCCAGCAGTGTGAGTTTGGGTGGGCAGGGGAGCGTAGAAGCTTTCTTT. The variable domain in full, with the rest retrieved from reference TRBV2 and TRBJ1-1, is EPEVTQTPSHQVTQMGQEVILRCVPISNHLYFYWYRQILGQKVEFLVSFYNNEISEKSEIFDDQFSVERPDGSNFTLKIRSTKLEDSAMYFCASSVSLGGQGSVEAFFGQGTRLTVV.

This clone was seen a few times. Here the CDR3 reads CASSQEQGSSYEQYF. In DNA form, the CDR3 reads TGTGCCAGCAGCCAAGAACAGGGGAGCTCCTACGAGCAGTACTTC. The V and J genes are TRBV4-2 and TRBJ2-7, with 7 nucleotides matching TRBD1. The CDR3 is made up of 15 amino acids. Per germline, CDR1 LGHNA and CDR2 YNFKEQ. Trimming cost V 0 bases and J 0 bases; bases outside gene matches: 2.

J is TRBJ2-4 and V is TRBV19; 7 nucleotides match TRBD1. Germline V gene sequence: CDR1 LNHDA, CDR2 SQIVND (reference sequence). This CDR3 has 13 residues. V shed 2 bases, J shed 7 bases, and the junction held 2 bases outside the gene matches. Here the CDR3 DNA reads TGTGCCAGTAGTATACCACAGGGGAACATTCAGTACTTC. The encoded protein is CASSIPQGNIQYF.

The chain carries TRBV5-1 and TRBJ1-4; D unclear. Trimming cost V 0 bases and J 8 bases, with 8 bases left between them. Germline CDR1 reads SGHRS; CDR2 reads YFSETQ. The CDR3 is made up of 13 amino acids. CDR3: CASSLDLGEKLFF. DNA of the CDR3: TGCGCCAGCAGCTTGGATCTAGGAGAAAAACTGTTTTTT.

V and J are TRBV5-6 and TRBJ2-3; 10 positions match TRBD1. CDR3 length: 16 amino acids. The junction had 8 bases not matched to a gene; V was cut back by 4 bases and J by 3 bases. CDR1 is SGHDT, CDR2 YYEEEE, per germline. CDR3 DNA sequence: TGTGCCAGCAGCCCGGTTGACAGGGGGCGGACAGATACGCAGTATTTT. Translation gives CASSPVDRGRTDTQYF.

The CDR3 here is CASSLLTSGSQPFYEQYF. The CDR3 DNA reads as TGTGCCAGCAGCCTTCTGACTAGCGGGAGCCAGCCCTTCTACGAGCAGTACTTC. The rearrangement links TRBV5-6 to TRBJ2-7; 12 positions agree with TRBD2. V shed 4 bases, J shed 3 bases, and the junction held 14 bases outside the gene matches. The CDR3 length is 18 residues. Germline lookup yields CDR1 SGHDT and CDR2 YYEEEE. The full variable domain, in which reference TRBV5-6 and TRBJ2-7 provide the parts outside the CDR3, is DAGVTQSPTHLIKTRGQQVTLRCSPKSGHDTVSWYQQALGQGPQFIFQYYEEEERQRGNFPDRFSGHQFPNYSSELNVNALLLGDSALYLCASSLLTSGSQPFYEQYFGPGTRLTVT.

This clone came up once. V gene TRBV29-1 combines with J gene TRBJ1-2; TRBD1 might be the D (5 bases). V was pared by 4 bases and J by 1 base, with 13 bases between. The CDR3 consists of 14 residues. Germline V CDR1 and CDR2: SQVTM, ANQGSEA. The CDR3 here is CSVGDGAFNYGYTF. CDR3 sequence (DNA): TGCAGCGTTGGGGATGGGGCTTTTAACTATGGCTACACCTTC. Combining the CDR3 with reference TRBV29-1 and TRBJ1-2 gives the whole variable domain SAVISQKPSRDICQRGTSLTIQCQVDSQVTMMFWYRQQPGQSLTLIATANQGSEATYESGFVIDKFPISRPNLTFSTLTVSNMSPEDSSIYLCSVGDGAFNYGYTFGSGTRLTVV.